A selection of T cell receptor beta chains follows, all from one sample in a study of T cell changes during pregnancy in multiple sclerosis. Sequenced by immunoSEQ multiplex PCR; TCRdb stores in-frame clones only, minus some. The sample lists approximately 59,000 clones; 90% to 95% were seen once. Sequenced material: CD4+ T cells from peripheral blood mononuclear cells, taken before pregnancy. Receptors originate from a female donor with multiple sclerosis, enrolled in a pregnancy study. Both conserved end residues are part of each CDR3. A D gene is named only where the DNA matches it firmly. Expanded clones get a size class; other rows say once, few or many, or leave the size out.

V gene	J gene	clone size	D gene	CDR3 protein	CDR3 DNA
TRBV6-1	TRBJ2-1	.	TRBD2	CASSVAGGGGNEQFF	TGTGCCAGCAGTGTAGCGGGGGGAGGGGGCAATGAGCAGTTCTTC
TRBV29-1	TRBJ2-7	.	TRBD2	CSVAPLAGDEQYF	TGCAGCGTTGCCCCCCTAGCGGGAGACGAGCAGTACTTC
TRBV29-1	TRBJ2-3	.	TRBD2	CSVAERGLAGGGTDTQYF	TGCAGCGTTGCAGAGAGGGGGCTAGCGGGAGGGGGCACAGATACGCAGTATTTT
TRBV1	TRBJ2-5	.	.	CTSSQDRVGGVPETQYF	TGCACCAGCAGCCAAGATCGAGTGGGGGGGGTACCGGAGACCCAGTACTTC
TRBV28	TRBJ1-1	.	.	CAISGVMNTEAFF	TGTGCCATTTCAGGGGTAATGAACACTGAAGCTTTCTTT
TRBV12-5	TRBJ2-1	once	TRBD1	CASGAQPGQGYNEQFF	TGTGCTAGTGGTGCACAACCGGGACAGGGGTACAATGAGCAGTTCTTC
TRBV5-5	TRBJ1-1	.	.	CASSPVPTRQAFF	TGTGCCAGCAGCCCCGTTCCTACGAGGCAAGCTTTCTTT
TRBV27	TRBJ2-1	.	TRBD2	CASSRLATYNEQFF	TGTGCCAGCAGCCGACTAGCTACCTACAATGAGCAGTTCTTC
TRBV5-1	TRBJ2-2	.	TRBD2	CASSSGLAGGTGELFF	TGCGCCAGCAGCTCGGGACTAGCGGGAGGGACCGGGGAGCTGTTTTTT
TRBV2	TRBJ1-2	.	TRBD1	CASRTIGQGATRGYTF	TGTGCCAGCAGGACAATTGGACAGGGGGCGACGCGGGGCTACACCTTC
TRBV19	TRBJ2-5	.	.	CASSHRSGRGETQYF	TGTGCCAGTAGCCATAGGTCTGGGCGAGGGGAGACCCAGTACTTC
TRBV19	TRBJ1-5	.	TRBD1	CASRPPDRVNQPQHF	TGTGCCAGTAGGCCGCCAGACAGGGTCAATCAGCCCCAGCATTTT
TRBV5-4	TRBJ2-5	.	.	CASSPGSQETQYF	TGTGCCAGCAGCCCGGGAAGTCAAGAGACCCAGTACTTC
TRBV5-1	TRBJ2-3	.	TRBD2	CASSLAYRLAGGADTQYF	TGCGCCAGCAGCTTGGCCTACCGACTAGCGGGAGGGGCAGATACGCAGTATTTT
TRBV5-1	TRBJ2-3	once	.	CASSSSADTQYF	TGCGCCAGCAGCTCATCAGCAGATACGCAGTATTTT
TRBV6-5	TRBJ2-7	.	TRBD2	CASRLGLAGEQYF	TGTGCCAGCAGGCTGGGACTAGCGGGCGAGCAGTACTTC
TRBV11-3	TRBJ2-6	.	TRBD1	CASSFGDRVAAGANVLTF	TGTGCCAGCAGCTTTGGAGACAGGGTGGCCGCTGGGGCCAACGTCCTGACTTTC
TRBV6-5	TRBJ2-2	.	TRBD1	CASSPRTGRTGELFF	TGTGCCAGCAGTCCGAGGACAGGGCGTACCGGGGAGCTGTTTTTT
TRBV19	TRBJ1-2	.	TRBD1	CASSMDRAYGYTF	TGTGCCAGTAGTATGGACAGGGCTTATGGCTACACCTTC
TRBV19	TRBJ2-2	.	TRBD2	CASRPGLAGTGELFF	TGTGCCAGCCGGCCGGGACTAGCAGGCACCGGGGAGCTGTTTTTT
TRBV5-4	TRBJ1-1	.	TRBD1	CASSPPGQGTEAFF	TGTGCCAGCAGCCCACCCGGACAGGGGACTGAAGCTTTCTTT
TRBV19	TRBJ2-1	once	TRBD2	CASSLASGNNEQFF	TGTGCCAGTAGTCTGGCTAGCGGGAACAATGAGCAGTTCTTC
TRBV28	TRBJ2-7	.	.	CASSPFQGFPYEQYF	TGTGCCAGCAGTCCATTCCAGGGGTTTCCCTACGAGCAGTACTTC
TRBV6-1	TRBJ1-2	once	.	CASSELPGSNYGYTF	TGTGCCAGCAGTGAACTTCCGGGGAGCAACTATGGCTACACCTTC
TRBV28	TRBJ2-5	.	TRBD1	CASRRGTGYQETQYF	TGTGCCAGCAGAAGAGGGACAGGCTATCAAGAGACCCAGTACTTC
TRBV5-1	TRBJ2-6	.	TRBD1	CASSGYRDRDSGANVLTF	TGCGCCAGCAGCGGTTACCGGGACAGGGACTCTGGGGCCAACGTCCTGACTTTC
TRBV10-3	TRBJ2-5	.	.	CAISGGTLLQETQYF	TGTGCCATCAGTGGGGGGACTCTTCTCCAAGAGACCCAGTACTTC
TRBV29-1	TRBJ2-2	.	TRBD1	CSVLGTGILNTGELFF	TGCAGCGTTCTAGGGACAGGGATCCTTAACACCGGGGAGCTGTTTTTT
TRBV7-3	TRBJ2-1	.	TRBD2	CASSRTSGKYNEQFF	TGTGCCAGCAGCCGGACTAGCGGGAAGTACAATGAGCAGTTCTTC
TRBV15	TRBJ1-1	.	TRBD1	CATSGSGGVFTEAFF	TGTGCCACCAGCGGTTCAGGGGGCGTATTCACTGAAGCTTTCTTT
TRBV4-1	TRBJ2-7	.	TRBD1	CASSHTGTDSNPYEQYF	TGCGCCAGCAGCCACACCGGGACAGACTCTAACCCGTACGAGCAGTACTTC
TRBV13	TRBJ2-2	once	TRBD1	CASSPSGQSRAGELFF	TGTGCCAGCAGCCCATCGGGACAGAGCCGGGCCGGGGAGCTGTTTTTT
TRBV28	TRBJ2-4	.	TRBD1	CASSLNRGLGKNIQYF	TGTGCCAGCAGTTTAAACAGGGGGCTGGGCAAAAACATTCAGTACTTC
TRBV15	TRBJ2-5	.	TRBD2	CATRGPSGKETQYF	TGTGCCACCAGGGGGCCTAGCGGGAAGGAGACCCAGTACTTC
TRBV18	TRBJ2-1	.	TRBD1	CASSTYPGTGYGNEQFF	TGTGCCAGCTCAACTTACCCCGGGACAGGGTATGGGAATGAGCAGTTCTTC
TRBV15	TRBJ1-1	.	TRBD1	CATGTGAMNTEAFF	TGTGCCACGGGGACAGGGGCGATGAACACTGAAGCTTTCTTT
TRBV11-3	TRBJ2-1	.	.	CASSLRGNTYNEQFF	TGTGCCAGCAGCTTAAGGGGAAATACCTACAATGAGCAGTTCTTC
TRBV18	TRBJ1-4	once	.	CASSPNGEKLFF	TGTGCCAGCTCGCCCAACGGTGAAAAACTGTTTTTT
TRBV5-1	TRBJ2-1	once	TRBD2	CASSNGLAGFSYNEQFF	TGCGCCAGCAGCAACGGACTAGCGGGATTCTCCTACAATGAGCAGTTCTTC
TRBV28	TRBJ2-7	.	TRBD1	CASSVDRAEDEQYF	TGTGCCAGCAGCGTAGACAGGGCCGAGGACGAGCAGTACTTC
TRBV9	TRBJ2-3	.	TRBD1	CASKQGADTQYF	TGTGCCAGCAAACAGGGGGCAGATACGCAGTATTTT
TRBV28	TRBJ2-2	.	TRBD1	CASSSTGTAATGELFF	TGTGCCAGCAGTTCCACGGGGACAGCAGCAACCGGGGAGCTGTTTTTT
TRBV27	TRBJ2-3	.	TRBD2	CASSSHASGSPDTQYF	TGTGCCAGCAGTTCCCATGCTAGCGGGAGCCCAGATACGCAGTATTTT
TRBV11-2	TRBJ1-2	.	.	CASSLFGGLYGYTF	TGTGCCAGCAGCTTATTCGGGGGACTCTATGGCTACACCTTC
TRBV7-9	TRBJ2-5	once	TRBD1	CASSLGSTGLGGETQYF	TGTGCCAGCAGCTTAGGTTCGACAGGGCTGGGTGGAGAGACCCAGTACTTC
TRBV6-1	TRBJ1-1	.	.	CASRAGAQAFF	TGTGCCAGCAGAGCAGGGGCCCAAGCTTTCTTT
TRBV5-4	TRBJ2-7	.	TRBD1	CASSLGAGGSYEQYF	TGTGCCAGCAGCTTGGGGGCAGGGGGCTCCTACGAGCAGTACTTC
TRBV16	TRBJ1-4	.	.	CASSQSSGRPNEKLFF	TGTGCCAGCAGCCAATCTAGCGGGAGACCTAATGAAAAACTGTTTTTT
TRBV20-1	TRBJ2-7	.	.	CSASVANEQYF	TGCAGTGCTAGCGTAGCGAACGAGCAGTACTTC
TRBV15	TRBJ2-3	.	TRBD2	CATSREAGGYTDTQYF	TGTGCCACCAGCAGAGAAGCGGGAGGCTACACAGATACGCAGTATTTT